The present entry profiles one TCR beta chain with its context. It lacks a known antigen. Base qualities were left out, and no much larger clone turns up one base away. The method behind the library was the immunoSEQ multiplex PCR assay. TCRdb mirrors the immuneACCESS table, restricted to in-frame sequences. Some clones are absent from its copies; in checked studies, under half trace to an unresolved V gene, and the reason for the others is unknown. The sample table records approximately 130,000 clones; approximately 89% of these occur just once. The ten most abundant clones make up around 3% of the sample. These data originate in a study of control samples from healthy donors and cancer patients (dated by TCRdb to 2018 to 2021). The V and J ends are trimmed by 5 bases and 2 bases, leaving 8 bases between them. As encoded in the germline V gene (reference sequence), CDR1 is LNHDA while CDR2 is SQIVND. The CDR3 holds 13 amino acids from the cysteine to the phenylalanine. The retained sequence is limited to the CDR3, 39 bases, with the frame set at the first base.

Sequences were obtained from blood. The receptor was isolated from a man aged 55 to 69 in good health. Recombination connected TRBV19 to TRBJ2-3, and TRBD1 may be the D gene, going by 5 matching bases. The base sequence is TGTGCCAGTAGTCGACAGCACACAGATACGCAGTATTTT. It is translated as CASSRQHTDTQYF.